Following are 3 T cell receptor beta chains from one sample sequenced in a study of control samples from healthy donors and cancer patients. Clones were read by immunoSEQ multiplex PCR, and TCRdb kept only the in-frame ones, dropping some. The data show 85,000 to 100,000 clones, about 92% seen once. The specimen was blood. The receptors here all came from a man younger than 30 in good health.

The chain links TRBV15 to TRBJ1-5; D ambiguous. V lost 0 bases and J lost 7, with 4 bases in between. Germline-derived CDR1 and CDR2 are LNHNV and YYDKDF (reference sequence). The CDR3 sequence is 12 residues long. CDR3 sequence (DNA): TGTGCCACCAGCAGAGAACGGCAGCCCCAGCATTTT. This translates into CATSRERQPQHF.

A word on this clone: Other nucleotide sequences in the sample specify the same CDR3. The rearrangement joins TRBV5-1 to TRBJ1-1; D unclear. The CDR3 has 15 residues. Trimming cost V 0 bases and J 2 bases, with 11 bases left between them. CDR1 is SGHRS and CDR2 is YFSETQ in the germline V gene. Written as DNA, the CDR3 is TGCGCCAGCAGCTTGGGATATGGGGAAAACACTGAAGCTTTCTTT. Residues: CASSLGYGENTEAFF.

J is TRBJ1-1 and V is TRBV10-3; the match to TRBD1 covers 8 bases. The germline V gene encodes CDR1 ENHRY and CDR2 SYGVKD. V shed 4 bases and J 0 bases; nucleotides not matched to a gene: 4. This CDR3 region has 15 residues. CDR3 in amino acids: CAISGDRLMNTEAFF. The DNA for the CDR3 is TGTGCCATCAGTGGGGACAGGCTCATGAACACTGAAGCTTTCTTT.